This T cell receptor (beta chain) was documented in a study of blood T cell repertoires in COVID-19. Libraries were prepared by immunoSEQ multiplex PCR; TCRdb keeps only in-frame clonotypes and omits some of them. The sample carries roughly 410,000 clones, approximately 87% recorded once. This receptor was identified in a woman in her fifties or sixties with COVID-19, enrolled during active disease. Sequences were obtained from peripheral blood.

The CDR3 sequence: CASSSRERKAFF. As DNA, the CDR3 is TGTGCCAGCAGTTCCCGAGAGAGGAAAGCTTTCTTT. V gene TRBV6-6 combines with J gene TRBJ1-1; D is unresolved. V dropped 4 bases and J dropped 9 bases, with 12 bases sitting between them. The germline CDR1 and CDR2 sequences are MNHNY and SVGAGI (reference sequence). CDR3 size: 12 residues.